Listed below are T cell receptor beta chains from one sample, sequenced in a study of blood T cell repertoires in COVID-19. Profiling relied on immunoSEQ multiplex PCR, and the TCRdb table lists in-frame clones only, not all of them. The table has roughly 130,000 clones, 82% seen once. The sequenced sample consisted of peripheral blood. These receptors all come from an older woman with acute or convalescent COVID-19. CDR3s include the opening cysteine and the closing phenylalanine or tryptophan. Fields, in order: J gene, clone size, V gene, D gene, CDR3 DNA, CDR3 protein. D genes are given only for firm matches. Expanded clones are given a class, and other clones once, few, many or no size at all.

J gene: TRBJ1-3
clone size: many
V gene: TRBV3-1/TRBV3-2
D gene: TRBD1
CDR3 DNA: TGTGCCAGCAGCCAAGTACAGGGGGCGCCCGGAAACACCATATATTTT
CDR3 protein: CASSQVQGAPGNTIYF

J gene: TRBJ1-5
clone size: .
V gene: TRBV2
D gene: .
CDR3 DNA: TGTGCCAGCAGTGAACAGGGACTGAATAATCAGTCCCAGCATTTT
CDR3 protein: CASSEQGLNNQSQHF

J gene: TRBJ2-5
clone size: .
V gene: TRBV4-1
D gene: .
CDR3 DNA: TGCGCCAGCAGCCAGGGGGGGGCTGGGGAGACCCAGTACTTC
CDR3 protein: CASSQGGAGETQYF

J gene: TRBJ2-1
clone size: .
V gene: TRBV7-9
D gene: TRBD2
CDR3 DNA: TGTGCCAGCAGCTTAGGGACTAGCCTCTCCTACAATGAGCAGTTCTTC
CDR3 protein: CASSLGTSLSYNEQFF

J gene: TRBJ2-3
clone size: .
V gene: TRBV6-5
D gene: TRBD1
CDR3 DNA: TGTGCCAGCCAAACAGGGGCTTCTAGCACAGATACGCAGTATTTT
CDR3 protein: CASQTGASSTDTQYF

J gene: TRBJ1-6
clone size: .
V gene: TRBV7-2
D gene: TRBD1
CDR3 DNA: TGTGCCAGCAGTACAGGGGGCAATTCACCCCTCCACTTT
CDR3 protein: CASSTGGNSPLHF

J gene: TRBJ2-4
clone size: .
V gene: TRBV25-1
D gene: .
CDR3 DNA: TGTGCCAGCAGTGTTGGGACACCAAACATTCAGTACTTC
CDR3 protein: CASSVGTPNIQYF

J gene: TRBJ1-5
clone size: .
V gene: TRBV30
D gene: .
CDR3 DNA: TGTGCCTGGAAGGGGTCCGGCAATCAGCCCCAGCATTTT
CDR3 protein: CAWKGSGNQPQHF

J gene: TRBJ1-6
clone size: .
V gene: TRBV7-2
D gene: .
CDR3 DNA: TGTGCCAGCAGCTCTATAGTGGGCTCACCCCTCCACTTT
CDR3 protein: CASSSIVGSPLHF

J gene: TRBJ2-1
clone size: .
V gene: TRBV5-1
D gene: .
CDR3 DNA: TGCGCCAGCAGCTTGGGACAGGCGGTCTATGGCTATGAGCAGTTCTTC
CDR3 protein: CASSLGQAVYGYEQFF

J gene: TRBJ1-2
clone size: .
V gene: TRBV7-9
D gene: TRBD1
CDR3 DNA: TGTGCCAGCAGCTTTCCCACCTTGCAACTGACAGGGGGTGACTATGGCTACACCTTC
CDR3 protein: CASSFPTLQLTGGDYGYTF

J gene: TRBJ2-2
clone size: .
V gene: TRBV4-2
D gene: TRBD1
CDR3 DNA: TGTGCCAGCAGCCAACCCTCCGGGACAGGGGTCGTCGGGGAGCTGTTTTTT
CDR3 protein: CASSQPSGTGVVGELFF

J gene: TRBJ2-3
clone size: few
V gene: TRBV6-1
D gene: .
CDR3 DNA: TGTGCCAGCAGTGAAAGCGCAGGGGAACAGGATACGCAGTATTTT
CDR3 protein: CASSESAGEQDTQYF

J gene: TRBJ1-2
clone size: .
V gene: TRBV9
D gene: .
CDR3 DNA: TGTGCCAGCAGCGTAGACACCACAAATTATGGCTACACCTTC
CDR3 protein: CASSVDTTNYGYTF

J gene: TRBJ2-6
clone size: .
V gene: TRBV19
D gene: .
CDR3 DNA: TGTGCCAGTAGCCCAACGGGCTCTGGGGCCAACGTCCTGACTTTC
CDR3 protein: CASSPTGSGANVLTF

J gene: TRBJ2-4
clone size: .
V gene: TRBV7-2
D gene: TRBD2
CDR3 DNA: TGTGCCAGCAGCGTCAGGACTAGCGGGATGTTGCTAGCCAAAAACATTCAGTACTTC
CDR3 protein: CASSVRTSGMLLAKNIQYF

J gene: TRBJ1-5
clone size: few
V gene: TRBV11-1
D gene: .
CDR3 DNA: TGTGCCAGCAGCTTAGTCGGGGGGAGGGGGGAGCCCCAGCATTTT
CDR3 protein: CASSLVGGRGEPQHF

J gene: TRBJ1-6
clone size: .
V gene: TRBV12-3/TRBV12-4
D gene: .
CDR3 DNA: TGTGCCAGCAGTTTCCAGGTATCGTCACCCCTCCACTTT
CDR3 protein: CASSFQVSSPLHF

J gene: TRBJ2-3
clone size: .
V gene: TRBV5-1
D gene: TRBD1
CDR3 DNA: TGCGCCAGCAGCACGCAGGGACAGGGCACAGATACGCAGTATTTT
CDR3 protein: CASSTQGQGTDTQYF

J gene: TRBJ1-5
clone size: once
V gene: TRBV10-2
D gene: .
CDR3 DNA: TGCGCCAGCAGTGAATCGACAGGACAACATCAGCCCCAGCATTTT
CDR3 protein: CASSESTGQHQPQHF

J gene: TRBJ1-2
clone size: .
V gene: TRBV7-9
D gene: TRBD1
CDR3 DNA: TGTGCCAGCACCCCATCAGGGGGTGGATATGGCTACACCTTC
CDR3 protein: CASTPSGGGYGYTF

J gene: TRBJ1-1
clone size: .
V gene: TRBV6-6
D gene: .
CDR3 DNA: TGTGCCAGCATCAAAGCCGGGACACAGGAAGCTTTCTTT
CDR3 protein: CASIKAGTQEAFF

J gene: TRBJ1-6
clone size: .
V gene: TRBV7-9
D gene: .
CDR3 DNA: TGTGCCAGCAGCTTAGATGGGAGCTATAATTCACCCCTCCACTTT
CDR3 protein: CASSLDGSYNSPLHF

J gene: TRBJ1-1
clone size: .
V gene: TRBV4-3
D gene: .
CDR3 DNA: TGCGCCAGCAGCCAAGCTTCAATCGACAGGAAAGCTTTCTTT
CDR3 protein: CASSQASIDRKAFF

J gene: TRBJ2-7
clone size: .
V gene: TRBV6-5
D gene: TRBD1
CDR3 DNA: TGTGCCAGCAGTACCGGGACAGGGGACGAGCAGTACTTC
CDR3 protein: CASSTGTGDEQYF

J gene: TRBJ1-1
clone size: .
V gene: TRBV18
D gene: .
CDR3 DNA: TGTGCCAGCTCACCATTTCCGGTTGGTGAAGCTTTCTTT
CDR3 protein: CASSPFPVGEAFF

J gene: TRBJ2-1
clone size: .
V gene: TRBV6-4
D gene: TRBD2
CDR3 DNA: TGTGCCAGCAGTGACATAGCGGGGGCCGGGCTTGAGCAGTTCTTC
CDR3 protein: CASSDIAGAGLEQFF

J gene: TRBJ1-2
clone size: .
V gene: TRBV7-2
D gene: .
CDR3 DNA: TGTGCCAGCAGCCTCGGGAGACGCTATGGCTACACCTTC
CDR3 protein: CASSLGRRYGYTF

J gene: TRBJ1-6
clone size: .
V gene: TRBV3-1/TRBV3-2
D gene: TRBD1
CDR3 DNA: TGTGCCAGCAGCCAAGGGGGACAGGGAAATTCACCCCTCCACTTT
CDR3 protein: CASSQGGQGNSPLHF

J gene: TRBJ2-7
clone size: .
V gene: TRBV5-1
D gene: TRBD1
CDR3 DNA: TGCGCCAGCAGCAGGACAGGCCCCGGGACCTACGAGCAGTACTTC
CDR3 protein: CASSRTGPGTYEQYF

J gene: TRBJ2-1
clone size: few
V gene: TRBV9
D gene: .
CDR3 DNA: TGTGCCAGCAGCGAAGGAGGTCGGAGCTCCTACAATGAGCAGTTCTTC
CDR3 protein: CASSEGGRSSYNEQFF

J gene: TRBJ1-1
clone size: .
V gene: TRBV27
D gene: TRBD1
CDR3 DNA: TGTGCCAGCAGTCTCTCTCGGACAGGGGGTTTTCGCGCTTTCTTT
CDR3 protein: CASSLSRTGGFRAFF

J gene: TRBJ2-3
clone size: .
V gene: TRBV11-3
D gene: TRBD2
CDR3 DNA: TGTGCCAGCAGCTTAATGGGAGCGGGGGGAGGAGATACGCAGTATTTT
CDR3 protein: CASSLMGAGGGDTQYF

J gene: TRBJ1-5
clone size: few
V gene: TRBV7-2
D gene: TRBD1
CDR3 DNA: TGTGCCAGCAGCTTAGGCAAGGGGGCCTATCAGCCCCAGCATTTT
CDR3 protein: CASSLGKGAYQPQHF

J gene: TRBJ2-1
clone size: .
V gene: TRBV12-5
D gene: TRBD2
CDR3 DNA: TGTGCTAGTGGTCCGGGACTAGTGAGGGGGAATGAGCAGTTCTTC
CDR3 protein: CASGPGLVRGNEQFF

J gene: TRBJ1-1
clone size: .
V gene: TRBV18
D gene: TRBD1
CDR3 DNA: TGTGCCAGCTCACCTCGGGAACAAGGGGGCCGAGAGGGAGCTTTCTTT
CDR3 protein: CASSPREQGGREGAFF

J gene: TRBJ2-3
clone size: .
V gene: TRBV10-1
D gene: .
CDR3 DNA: TGCGCCAGCAGCCCCGGGGTGACCACAGATACGCAGTATTTT
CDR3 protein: CASSPGVTTDTQYF

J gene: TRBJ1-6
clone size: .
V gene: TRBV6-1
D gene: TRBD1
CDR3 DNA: TGTGCCAGCAGTCAAGGACAGGAGTTAAATAATTCACCCCTCCACTTT
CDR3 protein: CASSQGQELNNSPLHF

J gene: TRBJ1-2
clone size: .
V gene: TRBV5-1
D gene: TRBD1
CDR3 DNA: TGCGCCAGCAGCTTGGACAGGGGCTATGGCTACACCTTC
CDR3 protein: CASSLDRGYGYTF

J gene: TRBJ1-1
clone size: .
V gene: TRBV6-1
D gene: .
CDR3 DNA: TGTGCCAGCAGTGAAGGGAGGTGGAACACTGAAGCTTTCTTT
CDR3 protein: CASSEGRWNTEAFF

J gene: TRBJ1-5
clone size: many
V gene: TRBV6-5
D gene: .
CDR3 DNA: TGTGCCAGCAGGTCCCGCGGGGATAATCAGCCCCAGCATTTT
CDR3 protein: CASRSRGDNQPQHF

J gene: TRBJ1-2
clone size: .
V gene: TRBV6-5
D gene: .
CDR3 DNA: TGTGCCAGCAGTTACTCCCCGAGCGGGGGTGCCTATGGCTACACCTTC
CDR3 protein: CASSYSPSGGAYGYTF

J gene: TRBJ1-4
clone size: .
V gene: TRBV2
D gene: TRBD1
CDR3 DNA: TGTGCCAGCAGGGCGGGACAGGGGGGTCCTAATGAAAAACTGTTTTTT
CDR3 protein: CASRAGQGGPNEKLFF

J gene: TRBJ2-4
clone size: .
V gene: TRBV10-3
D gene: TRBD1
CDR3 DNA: TGTGCCATCAGTGAGTCGGGGGACAGCAACATTCAGTACTTC
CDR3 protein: CAISESGDSNIQYF

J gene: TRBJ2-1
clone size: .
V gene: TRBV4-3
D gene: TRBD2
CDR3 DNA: TGCGCCAGCAGCCAGTCTAGACTAGCGGGGGGGTACAATGAGCAGTTCTTC
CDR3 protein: CASSQSRLAGGYNEQFF

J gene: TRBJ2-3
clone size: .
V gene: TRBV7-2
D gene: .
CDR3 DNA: TGTGCCAGCAGCCCTGTGTTTACAACAGATACGCAGTATTTT
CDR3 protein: CASSPVFTTDTQYF

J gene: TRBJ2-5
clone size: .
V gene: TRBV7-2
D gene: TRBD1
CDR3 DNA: TGTGCCAGCAGCTTAGCGGGACAGAGGAAAGAGACCCAGTACTTC
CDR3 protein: CASSLAGQRKETQYF

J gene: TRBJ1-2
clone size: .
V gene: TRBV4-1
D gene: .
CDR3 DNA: TGCGCCAGCAGCTGGGCAGGAGGTGACTATGGCTACACCTTC
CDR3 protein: CASSWAGGDYGYTF

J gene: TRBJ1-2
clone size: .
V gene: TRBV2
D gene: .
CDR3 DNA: TGTGCCAGCAGTGAAGCGGCGGGCTATGGCTACACCTTC
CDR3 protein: CASSEAAGYGYTF

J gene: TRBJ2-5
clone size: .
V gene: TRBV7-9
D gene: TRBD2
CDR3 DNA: TGTGCCAGCAGCCACTCCCCGGGACTAGGACAAGAGACCCAGTACTTC
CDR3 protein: CASSHSPGLGQETQYF

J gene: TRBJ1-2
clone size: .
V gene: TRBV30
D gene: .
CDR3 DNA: TGTGCCTGGAGTGTACGTTGGGGAGGCTTGGATGGCTACACCTTC
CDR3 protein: CAWSVRWGGLDGYTF

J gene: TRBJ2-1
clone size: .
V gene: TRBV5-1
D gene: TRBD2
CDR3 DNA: TGCGCCAGCAGCTTGGCCGGGACTAGCAACGGCAATGAGCAGTTCTTC
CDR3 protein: CASSLAGTSNGNEQFF

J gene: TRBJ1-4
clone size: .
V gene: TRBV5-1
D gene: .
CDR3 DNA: TGCGCCAGCAGCTACGCAGGGGCGGGTGAAAAACTGTTTTTT
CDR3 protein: CASSYAGAGEKLFF

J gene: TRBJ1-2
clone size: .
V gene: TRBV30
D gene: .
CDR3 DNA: TGTGCCTGGTCTAGACCGTCCGCCGATGGCTGGGGCTACACCTTC
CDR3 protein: CAWSRPSADGWGYTF